The 3 T cell receptor beta chains presented below share a single source sample, sequenced in a study of liver allograft versus peripheral blood T cells. On the study more broadly: Peripheral blood of the recipients supplied T cell receptor repertoires that were compared with those in transplanted livers.

TCRdb reanalysed the reads using MiXCR and keeps one entry per CDR3 protein. The sample includes some 16,000 distinct CDR3 sequences, 20% to 25% seen only once; the top ten take about 13%. All receptors come from a human patient who had a liver transplant. Some of the T cells may derive from the graft donor.

This clonotype was counted ten times or more. V gene TRBV24-1 combines with J gene TRBJ2-1; tentatively, D is TRBD2 (6 bases). This CDR3 has 15 amino acids. CDR1 is KGHDR, CDR2 SFDVKD, per germline. V gave up 9 bases and J gave up 0 bases, with 14 bases separating them. This chain's CDR3 is CATGEAGGSYNEQFF. CDR3 nucleotides: TGTGCCACCGGGGAGGCGGGTGGCTCCTACAATGAGCAGTTCTTC.

The rearrangement joins TRBV15 to TRBJ1-1; weak D call: TRBD1 (6 bases). V lost 2 bases and J lost 1, with 14 bases in between. The germline V gene has CDR1 LNHNV and CDR2 YYDKDF (reference sequence). The CDR3 sequence is 16 residues long. The CDR3 loop reads CATSRHRDKRNTEAFF. CDR3 in DNA: TGTGCCACCAGCAGACACCGGGACAAGAGGAACACTGAAGCTTTCTTT.

This clonotype was counted between two and nine times. This chain connects TRBV6-5 to TRBJ2-3; no definite D call. CDR3 length: 17 residues. Germline V lookup: CDR1 MNHEY, CDR2 SVGAGI. With 2 bases removed from V and 0 bases from J, the gap between germline ends came to 15 bases. The CDR3: CASSYGPFSASTDTQYF. Written as DNA, the CDR3 is TGTGCCAGCAGTTACGGACCTTTTTCGGCTAGCACAGATACGCAGTATTTT.